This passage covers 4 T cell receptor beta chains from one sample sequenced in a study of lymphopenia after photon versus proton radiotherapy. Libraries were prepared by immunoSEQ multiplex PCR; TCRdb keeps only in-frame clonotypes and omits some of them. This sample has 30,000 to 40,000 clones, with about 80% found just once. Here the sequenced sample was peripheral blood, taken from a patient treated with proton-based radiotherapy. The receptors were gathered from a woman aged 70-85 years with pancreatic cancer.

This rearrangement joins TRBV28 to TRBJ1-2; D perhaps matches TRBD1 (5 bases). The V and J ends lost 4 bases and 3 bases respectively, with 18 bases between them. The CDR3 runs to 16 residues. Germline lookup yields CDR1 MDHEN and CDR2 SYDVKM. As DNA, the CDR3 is TGTGCCAGCAGTTCCCTTACAGGTTCTTTATACTATGGCTACACCTTC. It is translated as CASSSLTGSLYYGYTF.

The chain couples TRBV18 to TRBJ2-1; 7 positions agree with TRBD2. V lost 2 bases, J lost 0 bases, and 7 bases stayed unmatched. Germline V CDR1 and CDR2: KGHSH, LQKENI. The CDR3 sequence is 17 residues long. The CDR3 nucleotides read TGTGCCAGCTCACCATCGGTAGCGGGTGGCTCCTACAATGAGCAGTTCTTC. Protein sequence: CASSPSVAGGSYNEQFF.

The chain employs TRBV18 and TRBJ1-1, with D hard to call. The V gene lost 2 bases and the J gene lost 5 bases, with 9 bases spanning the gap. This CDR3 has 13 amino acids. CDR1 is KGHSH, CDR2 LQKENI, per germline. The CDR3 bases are TGTGCCAGCTCACCAGCCTTGGGGACTGAAGCTTTCTTT. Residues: CASSPALGTEAFF.

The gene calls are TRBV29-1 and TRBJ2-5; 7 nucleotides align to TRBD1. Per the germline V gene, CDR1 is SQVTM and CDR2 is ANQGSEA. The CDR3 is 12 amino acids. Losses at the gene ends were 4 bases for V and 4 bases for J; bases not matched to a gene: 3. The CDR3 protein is CSVGQGGETQYF. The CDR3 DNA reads TGCAGCGTTGGACAGGGTGGAGAGACCCAGTACTTC.